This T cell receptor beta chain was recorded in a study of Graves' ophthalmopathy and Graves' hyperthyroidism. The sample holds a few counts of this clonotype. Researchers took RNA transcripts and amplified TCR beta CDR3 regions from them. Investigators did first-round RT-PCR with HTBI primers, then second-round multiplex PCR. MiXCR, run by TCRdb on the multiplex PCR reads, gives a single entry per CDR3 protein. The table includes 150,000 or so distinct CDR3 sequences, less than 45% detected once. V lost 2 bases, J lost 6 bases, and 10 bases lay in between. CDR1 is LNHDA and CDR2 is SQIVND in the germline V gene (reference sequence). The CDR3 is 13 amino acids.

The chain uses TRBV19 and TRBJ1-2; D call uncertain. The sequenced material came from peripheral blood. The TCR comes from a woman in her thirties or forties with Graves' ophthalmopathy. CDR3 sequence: CASSIMELDGYTF. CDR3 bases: TGTGCCAGTAGTATAATGGAGTTGGATGGCTACACCTTC.